This T cell receptor beta chain came from a study of vaccination effects on CD4 cells after COVID-19. Study context: Post-vaccine specimens were collected at a median of 72 days following the second dose.

Regarding this clone: As yet, its antigen is unknown.

Whole-study results and caveats: Common cold coronavirus cross-reactivity was shown by only 1 of 255 vaccine-induced clones in healthy vaccinees. Clones from infection and from vaccination both contracted markedly late after vaccination.

The method was immunoSEQ multiplex PCR; TCRdb's version includes in-frame clones alone and lacks a portion of them. Of around 24,000 clones listed, over 75% were seen once; the top ten hold 5.5% to 8%. Under the ViraFEST assay, PBMC were stimulated with viral peptide pools so that antigen-specific CD4+ T cells expanded. Sequencing was performed afterwards. Upon completion of about eleven days in culture, CD4+ T cells were isolated. Participants were vaccinated with two doses of either the BNT162b2 or mRNA-1273 vaccine. The researchers cultured approximately 2.1 million PBMC per well with 8 to 10 IU/ml IL-2 and roughly 9.4 ug/ml peptides. The CDR3 is 17 residues long. CDR1 and CDR2 (germline): SGHRS, YFSETQ. The V and J ends lost 4 bases and 1 base, in that order; junction bases with no gene match: 12.

The rearrangement links TRBV5-1 to TRBJ1-1; TRBD1 agrees at 8 bases. The sequence came from a human donor who received a COVID-19 vaccine. Some clones in this sample may be carry-over from other donors' samples. Specimen: CD4+ T cells from PBMCs cultured with SARS-CoV-2 spike peptides, collected after COVID-19 vaccination. The CDR3 sequence: CASSRTRGQATNTEAFF. In DNA, the CDR3 is TGCGCCAGCAGCAGAACCAGGGGGCAAGCGACGAACACTGAAGCTTTCTTT.